This T cell receptor beta chain was sequenced for a study of STAT5B mutations in CD4+ large granular lymphocyte leukemia. Broader study findings: Main leukemic clonotypes were patient-specific, but approximately 25% appeared at low frequency elsewhere.

Control samples were healthy donors' buffy coats. Original methodology: Productive clonotypes were detectable down to 2.59 x 10-5 frequency. Profiling relied on immunoSEQ multiplex PCR, and the TCRdb table lists in-frame clones only, not all of them. V, J and clone size are taken as reported in that table, and D and trimming were inferred from the DNA itself. The sample includes 30,000 to 40,000 clones, approximately 82% seen only once; the top ten take roughly 6.9%. Deletions cut 3 bases from V and 6 bases from J, with 2 bases between. Germline-derived CDR1 and CDR2 are DFQATT and SNEGSKA (reference sequence). The CDR3 runs to 10 residues. About this clone: As yet, its antigen is unknown.

Sequenced input: CD4+ T cells from blood buffy coats. The sequence derives from a human donor in good health. The V gene is TRBV20-1, the J gene TRBJ2-2; no clear D. DNA for the CDR3: TGCAGTGCTAGGGCCGGGGAGCTGTTTTTT. This encodes CSARAGELFF.